This passage covers 25 T cell receptor beta chains from one sample sequenced in a study of shared clonotypes between healthy human individuals. Sequencing was performed with immunoSEQ multiplex PCR; in TCRdb, only in-frame clones are kept and a portion is missing. The sample contains millions of clones, 95% of which appear only once. Sequenced input: naive CD4+ T cells sorted from blood. Subset indicated: CD45RA+ positively selected. These receptors were obtained from a man aged 18 to 30 in good health.

J is TRBJ2-7 and V is TRBV15; maybe TRBD1 (5 bases). The CDR3 is made up of 12 amino acids. Trimming took 3 bases from V and 6 from J, leaving 9 bases between them. The germline CDR1 and CDR2 sequences are LNHNV and YYDKDF (reference sequence). The CDR3 bases are TGTGCCACCAGCAGTAACAGGCCCGAGCAGTACTTC. This translates into CATSSNRPEQYF.

The chain uses TRBV5-1 and TRBJ2-2; 14 bases are a match to TRBD2. The CDR3 is 16 amino acids. V lost 4 bases to trimming and J lost 5 bases; unmatched junction nucleotides: 4. In germline, CDR1 is SGHRS, CDR2 YFSETQ. The CDR3 protein is CASSPTSGRATGELFF. CDR3 bases: TGCGCCAGCAGCCCGACTAGCGGGAGGGCAACCGGGGAGCTGTTTTTT.

This chain links TRBV7-6 with TRBJ2-3; TRBD2 agrees at 8 bases. The CDR3 loop spans 13 amino acids. The germline V gene encodes CDR1 SGHVS and CDR2 FNYEAQ. Trimming at V came to 5 bases and at J to 5 bases, leaving 3 bases not matched to a gene. The CDR3 spells CASSLGLVDTQYF. CDR3 sequence (DNA): TGTGCCAGCAGCCTGGGACTAGTAGATACGCAGTATTTT.

This chain connects TRBV19 to TRBJ1-5; D possibly corresponds to TRBD1 (5 bases). V was shortened by 7 bases and J by 7 bases, with 23 bases between the two germline ends. The CDR3 has 16 residues. Germline assignment: CDR1 LNHDA and CDR2 SQIVND (reference sequence). CDR3 coding DNA: TGTGCCAGTAAGGAGTCAATCGGGGCCGAGGGGCAGCCCCAGCATTTT. Its protein product is CASKESIGAEGQPQHF.

The chain employs TRBV7-2 and TRBJ2-7, with a tentative D call TRBD2 (7 bases). The CDR3 sequence is 14 residues long. V was clipped by 6 bases and J by 6 bases, with 18 bases between them. Germline V gene sequence: CDR1 SGHTA, CDR2 FQGNSA. The CDR3 coding sequence is TGTGCCAGCAGGGGGGGGCGAGGTTTATCCGAGCAGTACTTC. Protein sequence: CASRGGRGLSEQYF.

V and J are TRBV30 and TRBJ2-7, with D possibly being TRBD1 or TRBD2 (5 bases each). This CDR3 has 13 residues. Per the germline V gene, CDR1 is GTSNPN and CDR2 is SVGIG (reference sequence). Trimming removed 0 bases from V and 6 bases from J, with 12 bases in between. The CDR3 DNA reads TGTGCCTGGAGTGTACAGGAGGTTGGCGAGCAGTACTTC. This encodes CAWSVQEVGEQYF.

This chain joins TRBV6-5 and TRBJ1-2; tentative D call: TRBD1 (5 bases). Trimming removed 6 bases at V and 5 bases at J, with 19 bases between. CDR3 length: 15 amino acids. Germline V gene data show CDR1 as MNHEY and CDR2 as SVGAGI. The CDR3 region is CASRKDRDPVYGYTF. CDR3 DNA sequence: TGTGCCAGCAGGAAAGACCGGGACCCCGTTTATGGCTACACCTTC.

The rearrangement links TRBV6-5 to TRBJ1-1; 8 bases line up with TRBD1. Trimming removed 6 bases from V and 8 bases from J; junction bases left unmatched: 2. CDR1 and CDR2 from the germline V gene are MNHEY and SVGAGI. The CDR3 runs 11 residues. The CDR3 here is CASSDRGEAFF. CDR3 nucleotide sequence: TGTGCCAGCAGCGACAGGGGCGAAGCTTTCTTT.

The count of this clone is one. J is TRBJ1-3 and V is TRBV4-1; D unresolved. V shed 1 base and J shed 0 bases, with 7 bases lying between them. The CDR3 contains 15 residues. CDR1 is MGHRA, CDR2 YSYEKL, per germline. The CDR3 is CASSQGEASGNTIYF. The DNA for the CDR3 is TGCGCCAGCAGCCAAGGGGAAGCCTCTGGAAACACCATATATTTT.

In nucleotides, the CDR3 is TGTGCCAGCAGCTTAGCGCCTGGGGGAAACGAGCAGTACTTC. Amino acids: CASSLAPGGNEQYF. J is TRBJ2-7 and V is TRBV7-9; D is perhaps TRBD1 or TRBD2 (5 bases each). Germline lookup yields CDR1 SEHNR and CDR2 FQNEAQ (reference sequence). The CDR3 spans 14 residues. Trimming removed 0 bases at V and 5 bases at J, with 11 bases between.

J is TRBJ1-2 and V is TRBV28; 9 bases are shared with TRBD1. Germline V gene data show CDR1 as MDHEN and CDR2 as SYDVKM. The CDR3 spans 15 residues. V lost 4 bases to trimming and J lost 2 bases; unmatched junction nucleotides: 5. The CDR3 DNA sequence: TGTGCCAGCAGTTCACAGGGGGCAGGAAACTATGGCTACACCTTC. Protein product: CASSSQGAGNYGYTF.

The chain employs TRBV7-9 and TRBJ2-5; D is uncertain. In germline, CDR1 is SEHNR, CDR2 FQNEAQ (reference sequence). V was shortened by 1 base and J by 1 base, with 4 bases between the two germline ends. This CDR3 has 13 amino acids. CDR3 amino acids: CASSLGTQETQYF. As DNA, the CDR3 is TGTGCCAGCAGCTTAGGCACCCAAGAGACCCAGTACTTC. Combining the CDR3 with reference TRBV7-9 and TRBJ2-5 gives the whole variable domain DTGVSQNPRHKITKRGQNVTFRCDPISEHNRLYWYRQTLGQGPEFLTYFQNEAQLEKSRLLSDRFSAERPKGSFSTLEIQRTEQGDSAMYLCASSLGTQETQYFGPGTRLLVL.

As regards this clone: Other DNA sequences in this specimen translate into the identical CDR3. V is TRBV5-1 and J is TRBJ2-5; D tentatively reads TRBD1 or TRBD2 (5 bases each). V lost 4 bases, J lost 4 bases, and 11 bases lay in between. The CDR3 loop spans 13 amino acids. The germline V gene encodes CDR1 SGHRS and CDR2 YFSETQ. The CDR3 here is CASSLEGRETQYF. CDR3 DNA: TGCGCCAGCAGCCTAGAGGGGAGAGAGACCCAGTACTTC.

V is TRBV15 and J is TRBJ2-4; no reliable D call. The V gene's germline CDR1 is LNHNV and CDR2 YYDKDF (reference sequence). V shed 2 bases and J shed 4 bases, with 9 bases lying between them. CDR3 size: 14 residues. CDR3 in DNA: TGTGCCACCAGCAGACCACCGGCGAAAAACATTCAGTACTTC. Its protein product is CATSRPPAKNIQYF.

This clone was seen just once. The chain carries TRBV25-1 and TRBJ1-3; no firm D call. Per germline, CDR1 MGHDK and CDR2 SYGVNS. CDR3 size: 15 residues. Trimming took 4 bases from V and 0 from J, leaving 10 bases between them. The CDR3 spells CASSARIDSGNTIYF. DNA for the CDR3: TGTGCCAGCAGTGCTCGTATCGACTCTGGAAACACCATATATTTT. The full variable domain, completed using reference TRBV25-1 and TRBJ1-3, is EADIYQTPRYLVIGTGKKITLECSQTMGHDKMYWYQQDPGMELHLIHYSYGVNSTEKGDLSSESTVSRIRTEHFPLTLESARPSHTSQYLCASSARIDSGNTIYFGEGSWLTVV.

The genes are TRBV5-4 and TRBJ1-1; the D gene is possibly TRBD1 (6 bases). Germline assignment: CDR1 SGHNT and CDR2 YYREEE (reference sequence). The V gene lost 1 base and the J gene lost 4 bases, with 8 bases spanning the gap. This CDR3 spans 13 amino acids. As DNA, the CDR3 is TGTGCCAGCAGCTTGACAGGGATCACTGAAGCTTTCTTT. This codes for CASSLTGITEAFF.

This clone was seen a single time. The J gene is TRBJ2-1, the V gene TRBV7-9; no clear D. Trimming removed 6 bases at V and 5 bases at J, with 5 bases between. This CDR3 has 11 amino acids. Per the germline V gene, CDR1 is SEHNR and CDR2 is FQNEAQ (reference sequence). The CDR3 sequence: CASRVDNEQFF. The CDR3 coding sequence is TGTGCCAGCAGGGTCGACAATGAGCAGTTCTTC.

V and J are TRBV6-1 and TRBJ1-1; D may be TRBD1 (6 bases). V lost 8 bases and J lost 2, with 12 bases in between. Germline V gene data show CDR1 as MNHNS and CDR2 as SASEGT. The CDR3 contains 13 residues. CDR3 protein: CASRWTANTEAFF. As DNA, the CDR3 is TGTGCCAGCCGCTGGACAGCCAACACTGAAGCTTTCTTT.

V usage is TRBV28 and J usage is TRBJ2-3; no clear D gene. This CDR3 contains 13 residues. The germline V gene has CDR1 MDHEN and CDR2 SYDVKM. With 2 bases removed from V and 8 bases from J, the gap between germline ends came to 11 bases. The CDR3 reads CASSLSGPGTQYF. The CDR3 nucleotides are TGTGCCAGCAGTTTAAGTGGCCCCGGTACGCAGTATTTT. The full variable domain, in which reference TRBV28 and TRBJ2-3 provide the parts outside the CDR3, is DVKVTQSSRYLVKRTGEKVFLECVQDMDHENMFWYRQDPGLGLRLIYFSYDVKMKEKGDIPEGYSVSREKKERFSLILESASTNQTSMYLCASSLSGPGTQYFGPGTRLTVL.

The chain has TRBV18 and TRBJ1-5; D might be TRBD1 (5 bases). V lost 6 bases and J 0 bases, leaving 12 bases between the germline ends. The germline V gene encodes CDR1 KGHSH and CDR2 LQKENI. The CDR3 has 15 residues. DNA for the CDR3: TGTGCCAGCTCCGACAGTTTAAATAGCAATCAGCCCCAGCATTTT. Translating it yields CASSDSLNSNQPQHF.

In DNA, the CDR3 is TGTGCCAGCTCACCTTCGACGGGGGCAAATGAAAAACTGTTTTTT. This encodes CASSPSTGANEKLFF. The chain uses TRBV18 and TRBJ1-4, with D possibly being TRBD1 (6 bases). The V gene lost 3 bases and the J gene lost 5 bases, with 13 bases spanning the gap. Germline lookup yields CDR1 KGHSH and CDR2 LQKENI. The length of the CDR3 is 15 residues.

This chain connects TRBV30 to TRBJ1-6, with 7 bases lining up with TRBD1. The length of the CDR3 is 15 residues. The V and J ends lost 0 bases and 9 bases, in that order; junction bases with no gene match: 8. Per germline, CDR1 GTSNPN and CDR2 SVGIG (reference sequence). CDR3 residues: CAWSVRRGGGSPLHF. The CDR3 nucleotides are TGTGCCTGGAGTGTACGACGAGGGGGCGGTTCACCCCTCCACTTT.

This clone was seen more than once but under ten times. The chain uses TRBV6-5 and TRBJ2-7; TRBD1 matches 7 bases. Germline CDR1 is MNHEY and CDR2 is SVGAGI. V was pared by 8 bases and J by 2 bases, with 9 bases of the junction left unmatched. The CDR3 covers 14 residues. The CDR3 sequence is CASAGATGAYEQYF. CDR3 coding DNA: TGTGCCAGCGCCGGGGCCACAGGGGCCTACGAGCAGTACTTC.

The chain has TRBV6-1 and TRBJ1-2; D is ambiguous. This CDR3 has 18 amino acids. V lost 2 bases and J 2 bases, leaving 21 bases between the germline ends. Germline CDR1 reads MNHNS; CDR2 reads SASEGT. CDR3 residues: CASSENVRRQLINYGYTF. The CDR3, as DNA: TGTGCCAGCAGTGAAAACGTTAGGCGCCAGTTGATAAACTATGGCTACACCTTC.

The gene calls are TRBV5-1 and TRBJ1-3, with a weak D call TRBD1 (5 bases). Germline V gene data show CDR1 as SGHRS and CDR2 as YFSETQ. This CDR3 comprises 15 residues. Between the trimmed V and J ends, which lost 0 bases and 3 bases, there was a span of 10 bases. CDR3 DNA: TGCGCCAGCAGCTTGGCGGGACCCCTTGGAAACACCATATATTTT. This sequence encodes CASSLAGPLGNTIYF.